This TCR beta chain appears in the sequencing data of a study of blood T cell repertoires in COVID-19. For the study at large: Acute-phase and convalescent COVID-19 samples originated in the United States, Italy and Spain. Nucleic acid was either cDNA or gDNA, and it came from T cells, B-cell-depleted T cells, or PBMCs.

Original analysis: How many nucleated cells were present was estimated from reference gene primer amplification. Sequencing was performed with immunoSEQ multiplex PCR; in TCRdb, only in-frame clones are kept and a portion is missing. V and J calls and clone size follow that table, whereas D and trimming were derived from the DNA. This sample has 30,000 to 40,000 clones, with around 87% found just once. Germline V gene lookup returns CDR1 LNHDA and CDR2 SQIVND (reference sequence). The CDR3 contains 13 residues. The V and J ends lost 1 base and 7 bases respectively, with 8 bases between them. The receptor was isolated from a man in his 70s with acute or convalescent COVID-19. This chain links TRBV19 with TRBJ2-4, with D maybe TRBD1 (5 bases). The sample comprised peripheral blood. CDR3: CASSIGGRNIQYF. CDR3 in DNA: TGTGCCAGTAGTATAGGGGGCCGGAACATTCAGTACTTC.